These 21 T cell receptor beta chains were all obtained from the same sample, sequenced in a study of T cell clusters in autoimmune cytopenias. TRB amplification used approximately 250 ng of peripheral blood genomic DNA. TRB was amplified by touch-down multiplex PCR, primer pools A and B combined. TCRdb reprocessed the multiplex PCR reads, keeping one entry per CDR3 protein, no DNA. The clone table shows 3,000 to 3,500 distinct CDR3 sequences, with the ten largest holding roughly 35%. Sequenced sample: peripheral blood. Receptors originate from a human donor with an autoimmune cytopenia or autoimmune hepatitis (not recorded which).

This clonotype is classed as medium-sized by frequency. The chain joins TRBV5-6 to TRBJ2-7; TCRdb calls TRBD1, which cannot be checked without DNA. The germline V gene encodes CDR1 SGHDT and CDR2 YYEEEE. This CDR3 has 15 amino acids. The CDR3 sequence is CASSRTGFSSYEQYF.

This clonotype is called medium-sized based on its frequency. The V and J genes are TRBV24-1 and TRBJ1-5. CDR1 is KGHDR and CDR2 is SFDVKD in the germline V gene. This CDR3 is built from 13 residues. The chain's CDR3 is CATSEGGPQPQHF.

Considering frequency, this clonotype is large. The chain combines TRBV19 with TRBJ2-4; TCRdb's D call of TRBD2 is untestable without DNA. The germline V gene encodes CDR1 LNHDA and CDR2 SQIVND (reference sequence). The CDR3 spans 15 residues. The CDR3 spells CASSSSGNAKNIQYF. The whole variable domain, filled in from reference TRBV19 and TRBJ2-4, reads DGGITQSPKYLFRKEGQNVTLSCEQNLNHDAMYWYRQDPGQGLRLIYYSQIVNDFQKGDIAEGYSVSREKKESFPLTVTSAQKNPTAFYLCASSSSGNAKNIQYFGAGTRLSVL.

The chain joins TRBV20-1 to TRBJ2-5. This CDR3 contains 15 residues. CDR1 DFQATT and CDR2 SNEGSKA come from the germline V gene (reference sequence). CDR3 sequence reads: CSARDLEGFGETQYF.

The CDR3 reads CASGPGGQNTEAFF. The chain links TRBV5-1 to TRBJ1-1; TCRdb gives TRBD1 as the D gene, but with no DNA this cannot be confirmed. The CDR3 extends over 14 amino acids. Germline loops: CDR1 SGHRS, CDR2 YFSETQ. Drawing the rest from reference TRBV5-1 and TRBJ1-1, the complete variable domain is KAGVTQTPRYLIKTRGQQVTLSCSPISGHRSVSWYQQTPGQGLQFLFEYFSETQRNKGNFPGRFSGRQFSNSRSEMNVSTLELGDSALYLCASGPGGQNTEAFFGQGTRLTVV.

By frequency, this clonotype is medium-sized (0.01 to 0.1%). The CDR3 loop reads CASMGTGVGEQYF. This chain uses TRBV6-1 with TRBJ2-7; the TRBD1 assignment by TCRdb is unverifiable without DNA. This CDR3 contains 13 residues. Germline V gene data show CDR1 as MNHNS and CDR2 as SASEGT.

This clonotype is identified as medium-sized from frequency. This rearrangement joins TRBV11-3 to TRBJ2-5; TCRdb gives TRBD1 as the D gene, but with no DNA this cannot be confirmed. There are 15 residues in the CDR3. Germline lookup yields CDR1 SGHNT and CDR2 YENEEA. The CDR3: CASSLVGGTGETQYF.

The V call is TRBV20-1, the J call TRBJ2-3; there is no DNA to check the TCRdb D call of TRBD2. There are 14 residues in the CDR3. Germline-derived CDR1 and CDR2 are DFQATT and SNEGSKA (reference sequence). CDR3 protein: CSASRAGSTDTQYF.

This clonotype is identified as medium-sized (0.01 to 0.1%) from frequency. The gene calls are TRBV12-3 or TRBV12-4 and TRBJ2-5; TCRdb's D gene call, TRBD2, goes unchecked for lack of DNA. The CDR3 runs to 16 residues. This CDR3 reads CASSSLAGGYQETQYF.

The chain couples TRBV27 to TRBJ1-1; the D call of TRBD1 rests on TCRdb alone, since no DNA is present to check it. From germline, CDR1 is MNHEY and CDR2 SMNVEV (reference sequence). This CDR3 has 15 amino acids. CDR3 sequence: CASSLYPGTNTEAFF.

This chain joins TRBV18 and TRBJ2-1. CDR1 is KGHSH and CDR2 is LQKENI in the germline V gene. This CDR3 contains 14 residues. CDR3 region: CASSPQFSTTEQFF.

This clonotype is called medium-sized based on its frequency. The chain links TRBV30 to TRBJ1-2. Per the germline V gene, CDR1 is GTSNPN and CDR2 is SVGIG (reference sequence). The CDR3 sequence is 15 residues long. CDR3 amino acids: CAWQYLYHSNYGYTF.

Considering frequency, this clonotype is medium-sized. Here the CDR3 reads CASSPRTSGGGTQYF. The chain employs TRBV27 and TRBJ2-3; TCRdb returns TRBD2, unconfirmable since there is no DNA. CDR1 and CDR2 from the germline V gene are MNHEY and SMNVEV (reference sequence). The CDR3 loop spans 15 amino acids.

Measured by frequency, this clonotype is medium-sized. The rearrangement links TRBV5-5 to TRBJ1-1; the D gene TCRdb calls, TRBD1, cannot be checked with no DNA. CDR3 length equals 18 residues. CDR1 SGHKS and CDR2 YYEKEE come from the germline V gene (reference sequence). This CDR3 reads CASSSSRDRVGRNTEAFF.

V usage is TRBV5-1 and J usage is TRBJ2-6; the D call of TRBD1 rests on TCRdb alone, since no DNA is present to check it. The CDR3 runs 15 residues. Germline V CDR1 and CDR2: SGHRS, YFSETQ. CDR3 amino acids: CASSHQGSGANVLTF.

The genes are TRBV27 and TRBJ1-4. This CDR3 region has 13 residues. Germline V gives CDR1 MNHEY, CDR2 SMNVEV (reference sequence). The CDR3 loop reads CASRRREYEKLFF.

The chain couples TRBV7-9 to TRBJ2-7; the D call of TRBD1 rests on TCRdb alone, since no DNA is present to check it. Germline-derived CDR1 and CDR2 are SEHNR and FQNEAQ (reference sequence). The CDR3 contains 12 residues. The CDR3 spells CASSLDWTEQYF.

The J gene is TRBJ2-6, the V gene TRBV4-2. The germline V gene has CDR1 LGHNA and CDR2 YNFKEQ. The length of the CDR3 is 15 residues. The CDR3 is CASSQEVSGANVLTF.

This clonotype is deemed medium-sized by its frequency. This sequence joins TRBV12-3 or TRBV12-4 and TRBJ1-3. This CDR3 comprises 12 residues. CDR3 loop: CASNLGGNTIYF.

In terms of frequency, this clonotype is medium-sized. The chain uses TRBV18 and TRBJ1-2; TCRdb's D call of TRBD1 is untestable without DNA. The CDR3 loop spans 17 amino acids. Per the germline V gene, CDR1 is KGHSH and CDR2 is LQKENI. Here the CDR3 reads CASSPRAWTGGAGGYTF.

The chain joins TRBV5-1 to TRBJ1-3. Germline V gives CDR1 SGHRS, CDR2 YFSETQ. CDR3 length equals 15 residues. The CDR3 protein is CASSPQGVSGNTIYF.